This T cell receptor beta chain originates from a study of T cells of healthy individuals. TCRdb reprocessed the 5' RACE reads with MiXCR, giving one entry per CDR3 protein. Found here are approximately 100,000 distinct CDR3 sequences, approximately 18% of them singletons; the top ten hold 6.2%. Relative to its sample, this clonotype is medium-sized. The CDR3 length is 12 residues. The V end lost 4 bases, the J end lost 0 bases, and 4 bases lay between the germline ends. In germline, CDR1 is SNHLY, CDR2 FYNNEI. The V call is TRBV2, the J call TRBJ2-7; no clear D gene. The TCR sequence derives from a human donor in good health. The CDR3 region is CASSADSYEQYF. In nucleotides, the CDR3 is TGTGCCAGCAGTGCTGACTCCTACGAGCAGTACTTC.